These T cell receptor beta chains were read from a single sample in a study of tumor-infiltrating lymphocytes in localized non-small cell lung cancer. Here immunoSEQ multiplex PCR was the method, and the copy in TCRdb shows in-frame clones only, minus some. The table shows roughly 10,000 clones, with roughly 80% occurring only once. Input material: uninvolved lung tissue not adjacent to the tumor. Source of these receptors: a human donor with non-small cell lung cancer. Each CDR3 is given with its conserved first and last residue.

j_gene: TRBJ1-1
v_gene: TRBV30
CDR3aa: CAWSDQGARSAEAFF

j_gene: TRBJ1-1
v_gene: TRBV5-1
CDR3aa: CASSNAGTGKTEAFF

j_gene: TRBJ2-5
v_gene: TRBV10-3
CDR3aa: CAISPLAGGLQETQYF

j_gene: TRBJ2-2
v_gene: TRBV2
CDR3aa: CASSFEQGPTGELFF

j_gene: TRBJ2-7
v_gene: TRBV11-2
CDR3aa: CASSFSFTYEQYF

j_gene: TRBJ1-1
v_gene: TRBV5-1
CDR3aa: CASSPQGAANTEAFF

j_gene: TRBJ2-1
v_gene: TRBV6-5
CDR3aa: CASSSDRMAYNEQFF

j_gene: TRBJ2-1
v_gene: TRBV7-2
CDR3aa: CASGLFNEQFF

j_gene: TRBJ2-6
v_gene: TRBV4-3
CDR3aa: CASSQAGGLGANVLTF

j_gene: TRBJ1-1
v_gene: TRBV2
CDR3aa: CASSVGRLNTEAFF

j_gene: TRBJ2-7
v_gene: TRBV7-8
CDR3aa: CASTFGTGGYEQYF

j_gene: TRBJ1-1
v_gene: TRBV11-3
CDR3aa: CASSLESNTEAFF

j_gene: TRBJ1-2
v_gene: TRBV5-1
CDR3aa: CASSLAAGAVYGYTF

j_gene: TRBJ2-2
v_gene: TRBV7-2
CDR3aa: CASSFKSGPGELFF

j_gene: TRBJ1-1
v_gene: TRBV5-5
CDR3aa: CASSFSSRPEAFF

j_gene: TRBJ2-1
v_gene: TRBV6-4
CDR3aa: CASSTSPARQGTNEQFF

j_gene: TRBJ2-2
v_gene: TRBV6-1
CDR3aa: CASRLLLTAGELFF

j_gene: TRBJ1-1
v_gene: TRBV18
CDR3aa: CASSPLPSGGSNTEAFF

j_gene: TRBJ1-5
v_gene: TRBV11-2
CDR3aa: CASSLVNQDQPQHF

j_gene: TRBJ2-1
v_gene: TRBV7-8
CDR3aa: CASSLVRDRGRNEQFF

j_gene: TRBJ2-7
v_gene: TRBV6-5
CDR3aa: CASRRGTGPYEQYF

j_gene: TRBJ1-1
v_gene: TRBV7-9
CDR3aa: CASSSPGKRNTEAFF

j_gene: TRBJ1-4
v_gene: TRBV6-1
CDR3aa: CASSKRQETEKLFF

j_gene: TRBJ2-1
v_gene: TRBV27
CDR3aa: CATLPLAVPSPYNEQFF

j_gene: TRBJ1-1
v_gene: TRBV25-1
CDR3aa: CASGGEGLNTEAFF

j_gene: TRBJ2-7
v_gene: TRBV2
CDR3aa: CASKGIPSAQYF

j_gene: TRBJ1-1
v_gene: TRBV28
CDR3aa: CASSWHRVEAFF

j_gene: TRBJ1-1
v_gene: TRBV6-1
CDR3aa: CASSELGQGKVNTEAFF

j_gene: TRBJ1-2
v_gene: TRBV2
CDR3aa: CASIRGQRDYGYTF

j_gene: TRBJ2-7
v_gene: TRBV19
CDR3aa: CASSIDGTGLSYEQYF

j_gene: TRBJ2-2
v_gene: TRBV6-5
CDR3aa: CASSYDRVRVGELFF

j_gene: TRBJ2-5
v_gene: TRBV6-6
CDR3aa: CASTWSQETQYF

j_gene: TRBJ2-1
v_gene: TRBV6-5
CDR3aa: CASSYSSLRNEQFF

j_gene: TRBJ2-3
v_gene: TRBV9
CDR3aa: CASSERFRSTDTQYF

j_gene: TRBJ1-2
v_gene: TRBV6-5
CDR3aa: CASSPRLLPNYGYTF

j_gene: TRBJ2-7
v_gene: TRBV29-1
CDR3aa: CSVATGGSSYEQYF

j_gene: TRBJ2-1
v_gene: TRBV23-1
CDR3aa: CASSQSVRTGVWGRNEQFF

j_gene: TRBJ1-1
v_gene: TRBV6-1
CDR3aa: CASRDQEIANSEAFF

j_gene: TRBJ2-1
v_gene: TRBV7-9
CDR3aa: CASSPGGAGRNNEQFF

j_gene: TRBJ2-7
v_gene: TRBV7-6
CDR3aa: CASSLAPEGVYEQYF

j_gene: TRBJ2-2
v_gene: TRBV4-1
CDR3aa: CASSQGSQGTGELFF

j_gene: TRBJ1-1
v_gene: TRBV7-9
CDR3aa: CASSLVGDTEAFF